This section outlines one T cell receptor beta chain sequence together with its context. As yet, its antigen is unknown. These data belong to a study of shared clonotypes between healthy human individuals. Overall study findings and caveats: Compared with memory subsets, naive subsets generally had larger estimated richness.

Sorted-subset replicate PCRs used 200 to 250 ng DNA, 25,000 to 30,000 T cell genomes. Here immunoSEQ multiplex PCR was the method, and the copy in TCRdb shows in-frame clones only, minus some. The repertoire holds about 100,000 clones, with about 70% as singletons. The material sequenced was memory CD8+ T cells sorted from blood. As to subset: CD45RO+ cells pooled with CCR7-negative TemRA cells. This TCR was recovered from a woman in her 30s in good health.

The CDR3: CASSGLENTGELFF. CDR3 coding DNA: TGCGCCAGCAGTGGACTAGAGAACACCGGGGAGCTGTTTTTT. This rearrangement joins TRBV10-2 to TRBJ2-2, with a weak D call TRBD2 (6 bases). The CDR3 covers 14 residues. Trimming left V 4 bases short and J 1 base short, with 7 bases between. The germline V gene encodes CDR1 WSHSY and CDR2 SAAADI.